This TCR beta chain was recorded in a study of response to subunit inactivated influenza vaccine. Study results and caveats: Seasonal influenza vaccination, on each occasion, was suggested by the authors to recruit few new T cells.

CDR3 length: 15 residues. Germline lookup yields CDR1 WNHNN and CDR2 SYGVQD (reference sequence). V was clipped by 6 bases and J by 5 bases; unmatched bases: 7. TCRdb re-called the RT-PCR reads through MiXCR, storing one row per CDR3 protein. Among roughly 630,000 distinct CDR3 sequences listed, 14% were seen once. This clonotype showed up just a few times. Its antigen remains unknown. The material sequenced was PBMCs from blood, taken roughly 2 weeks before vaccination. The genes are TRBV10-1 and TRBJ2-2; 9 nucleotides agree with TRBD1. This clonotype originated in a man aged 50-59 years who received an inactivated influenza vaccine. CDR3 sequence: CASRAGTGLTGELFF. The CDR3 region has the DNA TGCGCCAGCAGGGCCGGGACAGGGTTGACCGGGGAGCTGTTTTTT.